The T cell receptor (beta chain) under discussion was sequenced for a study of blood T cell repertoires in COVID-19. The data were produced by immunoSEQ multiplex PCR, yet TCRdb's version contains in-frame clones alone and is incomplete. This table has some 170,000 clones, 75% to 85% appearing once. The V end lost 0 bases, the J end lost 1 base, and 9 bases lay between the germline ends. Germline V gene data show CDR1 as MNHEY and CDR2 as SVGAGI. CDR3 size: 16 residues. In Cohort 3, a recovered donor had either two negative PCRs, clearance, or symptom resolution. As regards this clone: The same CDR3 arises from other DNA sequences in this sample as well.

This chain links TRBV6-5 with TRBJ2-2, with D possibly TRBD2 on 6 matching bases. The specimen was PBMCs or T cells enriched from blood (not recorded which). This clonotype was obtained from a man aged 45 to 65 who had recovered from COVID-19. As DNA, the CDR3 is TGTGCCAGCAGTTACTCGGGGGGTGGGAACACCGGGGAGCTGTTTTTT. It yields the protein CASSYSGGGNTGELFF.